Shown below are 2 T cell receptor beta chains from a single sample sequenced in a study of OX40 agonist ivuxolimab in advanced cancers. Libraries were prepared by immunoSEQ multiplex PCR; TCRdb keeps only in-frame clonotypes and omits some of them. The table includes about 69,000 clones, around 87% detected once. Sample: CD4+ or CD8+ T cells sorted from blood, taken in a trial of the OX40 agonist ivuxolimab. The receptors stem from an adult with an advanced solid tumor such as melanoma, head and neck, liver or kidney cancer.

This clone was observed a few times. This rearrangement joins TRBV28 to TRBJ2-7; either TRBD1 or TRBD2 may supply D (5 bases each). The germline V gene encodes CDR1 MDHEN and CDR2 SYDVKM. This CDR3 region has 14 residues. V gave up 6 bases and J gave up 3 bases, with 15 bases separating them. CDR3 nucleotide sequence: TGTGCCAGCAGCCTCGGGACGGAGAACTACGAGCAGTACTTC. Its protein is CASSLGTENYEQYF.

The chain combines TRBV7-6 with TRBJ2-5; D is undetermined. The DNA end is more similar to TRBJ2-7, so the J call may be wrong. Per the germline V gene, CDR1 is SGHVS and CDR2 is FNYEAQ. This CDR3 region has 14 residues. CDR3 in amino acids: CASSFVAAANEQYF. The CDR3 bases are TGTGCCAGCAGCTTTGTCGCAGCCGCCAACGAGCAGTACTTC.